Each of the 26 T cell receptor beta chains below was sequenced from the same sample in a study of response to subunit inactivated influenza vaccine. Each CDR3 protein gets one entry after TCRdb re-called the RT-PCR reads with MiXCR. The sample holds a few hundred thousand distinct CDR3 sequences, over 20% seen once. The specimen comprised PBMCs from blood, sampled approximately 20 months after vaccination. These receptor sequences come from a man in his fifties or sixties who received an inactivated influenza vaccine.

This clonotype was detected a few times. The V call is TRBV12-3 or TRBV12-4, the J call TRBJ1-2, with a possible D match to TRBD1 (5 bases). This CDR3 is built from 13 residues. Trimming pared 1 base from V and 6 bases from J, leaving 9 bases between. CDR3 sequence (DNA): TGTGCCAGCAGTTTAGAAAGGGGCCATGGCTACACCTTC. It encodes CASSLERGHGYTF.

A few counts support this clonotype. CDR3 amino acids: CSARSTGADYGYTF. The CDR3 nucleotides are TGCAGTGCTAGGTCGACAGGGGCGGACTATGGCTACACCTTC. The chain joins TRBV20-1 to TRBJ1-2; 8 bases agree with TRBD1. In germline, CDR1 is DFQATT, CDR2 SNEGSKA (reference sequence). The trim removed 3 bases at V and 3 bases at J, leaving 6 bases unmatched. CDR3 length: 14 residues.

This clonotype was seen a few times. Written as DNA, the CDR3 is TGTGCCAGCAGCGTTACAGGGGCGGGCCCCTATAATTCACCCCTCCACTTT. Translation gives CASSVTGAGPYNSPLHF. This chain links TRBV7-8 with TRBJ1-6; 7 bases are shared with TRBD1. The CDR3 is 17 residues long. CDR1 SGHVS and CDR2 FQNEAQ come from the germline V gene. V lost 5 bases to trimming and J lost 2 bases; unmatched junction nucleotides: 9.

At least ten counts were recorded for this clonotype. The chain is built from TRBV11-2 and TRBJ1-5, with D possibly matching TRBD1 (5 bases). This CDR3 is 15 amino acids long. Deletions cut 0 bases from V and 6 bases from J, with 12 bases between. Germline assignment: CDR1 SGHAT and CDR2 FQNNGV. CDR3 bases: TGTGCCAGCAGCTTAGATGGGGCCTACAGTCAGCCCCAGCATTTT. This gives the protein CASSLDGAYSQPQHF. Full variable domain (rest looked up from reference TRBV11-2 and TRBJ1-5): EAGVAQSPRYKIIEKRQSVAFWCNPISGHATLYWYQQILGQGPKLLIQFQNNGVVDDSQLPKDRFSAERLKGVDSTLKIQPAKLEDSAVYLCASSLDGAYSQPQHFGDGTRLSIL.

This clonotype was seen a few times. CDR3 nucleotides: TGTGCCAGCAGTTACGCGGGGCATCTAGCGGGAGTTCCCACAGATACGCAGTATTTT. It encodes CASSYAGHLAGVPTDTQYF. The genes are TRBV6-2 or TRBV6-3 and TRBJ2-3; 10 positions match TRBD2. Germline V CDR1 and CDR2: MNHEY, SVGEGT. V shed 2 bases and J 2 bases; nucleotides not matched to a gene: 13. This CDR3 spans 19 amino acids.

The V gene is TRBV4-2, the J gene TRBJ1-4; D call uncertain. The CDR3 runs 15 residues. The germline V gene encodes CDR1 LGHNA and CDR2 YNFKEQ. V dropped 2 bases and J dropped 4 bases, with 11 bases sitting between them. The CDR3 DNA follows: TGTGCCAGCAGCCAATCGGACGGATATAATGAAAAACTGTTTTTT. It specifies CASSQSDGYNEKLFF.

This clonotype has only a few counts. The V gene is TRBV12-3 or TRBV12-4, the J gene TRBJ1-2; possible D gene TRBD1, 6 bases. CDR3 length equals 16 residues. Trimming removed 3 bases at V and 3 bases at J, with 17 bases between. The CDR3 protein is CASSLDRDIPYYGYTF. CDR3 nucleotide sequence: TGTGCCAGCAGTTTGGACCGGGACATACCTTACTATGGCTACACCTTC.

This clonotype showed up just a few times. This chain uses TRBV5-4 with TRBJ1-2; 7 bases agree with TRBD1. The trim removed 3 bases at V and 6 bases at J, leaving 14 bases unmatched. The CDR3 is made up of 16 amino acids. CDR1 and CDR2 from the germline V gene are SGHNT and YYREEE (reference sequence). As DNA, the CDR3 is TGTGCCAGCAGCTCCTCTACAGGGGCGATCGGCCATGGCTACACCTTC. It codes for CASSSSTGAIGHGYTF. Full variable domain (rest looked up from reference TRBV5-4 and TRBJ1-2): ETGVTQSPTHLIKTRGQQVTLRCSSQSGHNTVSWYQQALGQGPQFIFQYYREEENGRGNFPPRFSGLQFPNYSSELNVNALELDDSALYLCASSSSTGAIGHGYTFGSGTRLTVV.

This clonotype has a handful of counts. The J gene is TRBJ1-2, the V gene TRBV6-1, with D possibly matching TRBD1 (5 bases). The CDR3 consists of 15 residues. With 2 bases removed from V and 8 bases from J, the gap between germline ends came to 18 bases. From germline, CDR1 is MNHNS and CDR2 SASEGT. The CDR3 reads CASSESRVISGGYTF. Written as DNA, the CDR3 is TGTGCCAGCAGTGAATCCAGGGTTATTTCGGGAGGCTACACCTTC.

J is TRBJ2-1 and V is TRBV14; TRBD2 matches at 14 bases. The V gene end was trimmed by 4 bases and the J gene end by 7 bases; junction bases not matched to a gene: 9. This CDR3 is built from 17 residues. Germline lookup yields CDR1 SGHDN and CDR2 FVKESK. The CDR3 reads CASSPPLGLAGANEQFF. CDR3 coding DNA: TGTGCCAGCAGCCCCCCCCTGGGACTAGCGGGAGCAAATGAGCAGTTCTTC.

The chain recombines TRBV6-2 or TRBV6-3 with TRBJ1-5; 8 bases are a match to TRBD1. The V segment lost 4 bases and the J segment 9 bases; nucleotides outside the gene matches: 11. The CDR3 consists of 15 residues. CDR1 MNHEY and CDR2 SVGEGT come from the germline V gene. CDR3 sequence: CASSLYGQGGRPQHF. The DNA for the CDR3 is TGTGCCAGCAGTTTATACGGACAGGGAGGGCGGCCCCAGCATTTT.

This clonotype was counted many times. The rearrangement joins TRBV12-3 or TRBV12-4 to TRBJ1-2; maybe TRBD1 (6 bases). The CDR3 covers 15 residues. V lost 6 bases to trimming and J lost 4 bases, with 18 bases between them. The CDR3 coding sequence is TGTGCCAGCAGCGATACAGGGATCTTCACCTATGGCTACACCTTC. This gives the protein CASSDTGIFTYGYTF.

This sequence joins TRBV12-3 or TRBV12-4 and TRBJ1-2; 10 bases line up with TRBD1. The CDR3 loop spans 14 amino acids. J gave up 8 bases and V 6 bases, and 9 bases lay outside the gene matches. The CDR3 region is CASSPDRGVSGYTF. CDR3 bases: TGTGCCAGCAGCCCGGACAGGGGGGTGAGCGGCTACACCTTC.

This clonotype was picked up a small number of times. The V and J genes are TRBV25-1 and TRBJ2-7; D might be TRBD2 (6 bases). Per germline, CDR1 MGHDK and CDR2 SYGVNS. CDR3 size: 13 residues. V gave up 8 bases and J gave up 7 bases, with 18 bases separating them. CDR3 coding DNA: TGTGCCAGCGAACTAGCTGGGAGGATGGAGCAGTACTTC. It specifies CASELAGRMEQYF.

This clonotype has only a few counts. The chain couples TRBV10-3 to TRBJ2-5; 11 positions agree with TRBD2. The CDR3 runs 13 residues. J lost 1 base, V lost 8 bases, and 0 bases had no gene match. CDR1 and CDR2 from the germline V gene are ENHRY and SYGVKD. The CDR3 sequence: CAIGTSGQETQYF. As DNA, the CDR3 is TGTGCCATCGGGACTAGCGGCCAAGAGACCCAGTACTTC.

The CDR3 spells CASSRGQGLAKNIQYF. Written as DNA, the CDR3 is TGTGCCAGCTCCCGTGGACAGGGTCTAGCCAAAAACATTCAGTACTTC. V gene TRBV18 combines with J gene TRBJ2-4, with 8 bases that match TRBD1. Germline CDR1 reads KGHSH; CDR2 reads LQKENI. There are 16 residues in the CDR3. Trimming removed 6 bases from V and 0 bases from J; junction bases left unmatched: 7.

This clonotype was observed once. The V call is TRBV9, the J call TRBJ2-1; 9 bases are shared with TRBD1. Trimming removed 6 bases from V and 2 bases from J; junction bases left unmatched: 6. This CDR3 comprises 15 residues. The germline V gene has CDR1 SGDLS and CDR2 YYNGEE. The CDR3 DNA reads as TGTGCCAGCAACCTGGGACAGGGACCCTACAATGAGCAGTTCTTC. As protein: CASNLGQGPYNEQFF.

This clonotype was counted only a few times. The rearrangement uses TRBV7-2 and TRBJ1-3, with 7 bases that match TRBD1. The V gene end was trimmed by 1 base and the J gene end by 2 bases; junction bases not matched to a gene: 5. Germline CDR1 reads SGHTA; CDR2 reads FQGNSA. This CDR3 is built from 16 residues. The CDR3 region has the DNA TGTGCCAGCAGCTTAGAAGACAGGGTACCTGGAAACACCATATATTTT. It is translated as CASSLEDRVPGNTIYF.

Worth noting for this clonotype: This may come from a read error, since a much larger clone is one base off. Given the absence of the conserved phenylalanine or tryptophan at the CDR3 end, a read error is likely. The chain carries TRBV4-2 and TRBJ1-4; D may be TRBD1 (5 bases). This CDR3 is 15 amino acids long. Per germline, CDR1 LGHNA and CDR2 YNFKEQ. The ends were cut back, 5 bases at V and 7 bases at J, with 17 bases in the middle. CDR3 region: CASSTRWGGSEKLFV. The CDR3 DNA sequence: TGTGCCAGCAGCACCAGGTGGGGCGGGAGTGAAAAACTGTTTGTT.

This chain uses TRBV10-3 with TRBJ1-5; possibly TRBD1 for D (5 bases). V dropped 4 bases and J dropped 6 bases, with 13 bases sitting between them. The length of the CDR3 is 14 residues. Germline loops: CDR1 ENHRY, CDR2 SYGVKD. The CDR3 DNA reads as TGTGCCATCAGTGGAGGGGTGGTTGGTCAGCCCCAGCATTTT. Translated, it gives CAISGGVVGQPQHF.

The CDR3 sequence is CSARALGDQPQHF. The CDR3 nucleotides read TGCAGTGCTAGAGCTCTTGGTGATCAGCCCCAGCATTTT. This chain uses TRBV20-1 with TRBJ1-5; D unclear. This CDR3 has 13 residues. Germline V gene data show CDR1 as DFQATT and CDR2 as SNEGSKA (reference sequence). V lost 1 base and J 5 bases, leaving 9 bases between the germline ends.

As concerns this clonotype: Germline is not matched at one junction end, which may reflect a read error. The chain uses TRBV5-6 and TRBJ2-5; D possibly matches TRBD1 or TRBD2 (5 bases each). The CDR3 totals 14 residues. Germline CDR1 reads SGHDT; CDR2 reads YYEEEE. The CDR3 sequence is CASSFPGTPVDSDF. The DNA of the CDR3 is TGTGCCAGCAGCTTCCCCGGGACGCCAGTTGATTCGGACTTC.

V usage is TRBV5-6 and J usage is TRBJ2-4; D might be TRBD1 (5 bases). V lost 0 bases, J lost 0 bases, and 7 bases lay in between. Looked up from germline, CDR1 is SGHDT and CDR2 is YYEEEE. This CDR3 is built from 15 residues. CDR3 nucleotides: TGTGCCAGCAGCTTGGGACAGCTAGCCAAAAACATTCAGTACTTC. Protein: CASSLGQLAKNIQYF. Full variable domain (outside the CDR3, taken from reference TRBV5-6 and TRBJ2-4): DAGVTQSPTHLIKTRGQQVTLRCSPKSGHDTVSWYQQALGQGPQFIFQYYEEEERQRGNFPDRFSGHQFPNYSSELNVNALLLGDSALYLCASSLGQLAKNIQYFGAGTRLSVL.

The chain recombines TRBV5-1 with TRBJ2-4; 12 bases match TRBD2. The V segment lost 0 bases and the J segment 12 bases; nucleotides outside the gene matches: 16. Germline V gene lookup returns CDR1 SGHRS and CDR2 YFSETQ. The CDR3 has 18 residues. The CDR3 is CASSLVSGLAGPMDTQYF. CDR3 coding DNA: TGCGCCAGCAGCTTGGTCTCAGGACTAGCGGGACCTATGGACACTCAGTACTTC.

This clonotype has more than one count but fewer than ten. The rearrangement joins TRBV28 to TRBJ1-4; tentative D call: TRBD1 (5 bases). Germline CDR1 MDHEN, CDR2 SYDVKM. V shed 10 bases and J shed 5 bases, with 20 bases lying between them. The CDR3 is 15 amino acids. CDR3 DNA sequence: TGTGCCACCCTTTACGACGGGGGTTTAAATGAAAAACTGTTTTTT. The encoded protein is CATLYDGGLNEKLFF.

In its sample, this clonotype was seen a few times. The gene calls are TRBV5-6 and TRBJ2-6; D possibly corresponds to TRBD1 (5 bases). The CDR3 contains 16 residues. The germline CDR1 and CDR2 sequences are SGHDT and YYEEEE. V dropped 0 bases and J dropped 2 bases, with 9 bases sitting between them. CDR3 loop: CASSLALGAGANVLTF. The DNA for the CDR3 is TGTGCCAGCAGCTTGGCTTTAGGGGCTGGGGCCAACGTCCTGACTTTC.